This TCR beta chain emerged from a study of OX40 agonist ivuxolimab in advanced cancers. Study conclusions and caveats: There were, on average, more expanded clones in CD8+ T cells than in CD4+. The authors did not determine the antigen specificity of the expanded peripheral T cells.

Germline V lookup: CDR1 SGHNT, CDR2 YYREEE (reference sequence). The CDR3 runs to 14 residues. V lost 6 bases and J lost 6; bases outside the gene matches: 9. TCRdb's copy holds only in-frame clones and misses some; the assay was immunoSEQ multiplex PCR. Seen here are tens of thousands of clones, about nine tenths observed once, and the top ten hold under 5.5%. Turning to this clone: The antigen is unknown.

The V and J genes are TRBV5-4 and TRBJ1-1; 9 nucleotides line up with TRBD1. This receptor was obtained from an adult with an advanced solid tumor such as melanoma, head and neck, liver or kidney cancer. Sequenced material: CD4+ or CD8+ T cells sorted from blood, taken in a trial of the OX40 agonist ivuxolimab. The CDR3 DNA sequence: TGTGCCAGCAAAACGTGGACAGGGGACCCTGAAGCTTTCTTT. Amino acids: CASKTWTGDPEAFF.